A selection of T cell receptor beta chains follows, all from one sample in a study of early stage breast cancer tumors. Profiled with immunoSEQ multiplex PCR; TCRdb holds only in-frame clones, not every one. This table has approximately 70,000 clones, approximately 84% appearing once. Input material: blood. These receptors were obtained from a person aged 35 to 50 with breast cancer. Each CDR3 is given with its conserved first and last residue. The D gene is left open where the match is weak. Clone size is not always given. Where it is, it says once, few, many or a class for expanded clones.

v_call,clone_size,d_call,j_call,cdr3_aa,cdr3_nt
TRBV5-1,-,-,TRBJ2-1,CASSATGTPPNEQFF,TGCGCCAGCAGCGCCACCGGGACGCCACCCAATGAGCAGTTCTTC
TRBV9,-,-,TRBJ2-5,CASSPVTGRDGETQYF,TGTGCCAGCAGCCCCGTGACAGGGAGGGATGGGGAGACCCAGTACTTC
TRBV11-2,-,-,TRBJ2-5,CASSLLYSEQETQYF,TGTGCCAGCAGCTTACTATACAGTGAACAAGAGACCCAGTACTTC
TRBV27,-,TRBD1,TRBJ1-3,CASRLQGAEDTIYF,TGTGCCAGCCGCCTCCAGGGGGCAGAAGACACCATATATTTT
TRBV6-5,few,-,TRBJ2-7,CASSRGSYEQYF,TGTGCCAGCTCGAGAGGCTCCTACGAGCAGTACTTC
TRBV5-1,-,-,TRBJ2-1,CASSRAGAEWNEQFF,TGCGCCAGCAGTCGGGCCGGAGCGGAGTGGAATGAGCAGTTCTTC
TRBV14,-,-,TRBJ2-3,CASSPWTTSTDTQYF,TGTGCCAGCAGCCCGTGGACTACCAGCACAGATACGCAGTATTTT
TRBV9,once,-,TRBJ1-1,CASSVDGEYTEAFF,TGTGCCAGCAGCGTAGACGGGGAGTACACTGAAGCTTTCTTT
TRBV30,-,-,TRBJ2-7,CAWGLYEQYF,TGTGCCTGGGGGTTATACGAGCAGTACTTC
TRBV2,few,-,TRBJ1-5,CASSEATENQPQHF,TGTGCCAGCAGTGAGGCGACGGAGAATCAGCCCCAGCATTTT
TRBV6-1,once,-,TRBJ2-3,CASDRFSTDTQYF,TGTGCCAGCGACAGGTTCAGCACAGATACGCAGTATTTT
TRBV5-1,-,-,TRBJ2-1,CASSLAVGGGVHEQFF,TGCGCCAGCAGCTTGGCAGTGGGAGGAGGTGTTCATGAGCAGTTCTTC
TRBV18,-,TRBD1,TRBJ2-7,CASSLPGQGAYEQYF,TGTGCCAGCTCACTCCCGGGACAGGGGGCCTACGAGCAGTACTTC
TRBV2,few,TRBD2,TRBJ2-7,CASKLAESTYEQYF,TGTGCCAGCAAGCTAGCGGAATCGACCTACGAGCAGTACTTC
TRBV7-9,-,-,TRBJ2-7,CASSSRGNEQYF,TGTGCCAGCAGCTCCAGGGGCAACGAGCAGTACTTC
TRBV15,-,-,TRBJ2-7,CATSRDVLAPSSYEQYF,TGTGCCACCAGCAGAGACGTACTAGCTCCAAGCTCCTACGAGCAGTACTTC
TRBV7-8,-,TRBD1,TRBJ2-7,CASSLTGGGLDEQYF,TGTGCCAGCAGCTTAACAGGGGGCGGATTAGACGAGCAGTACTTC
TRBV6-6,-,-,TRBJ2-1,CASRPRSSYNEQFF,TGTGCCAGCAGACCTAGGAGCTCCTACAATGAGCAGTTCTTC
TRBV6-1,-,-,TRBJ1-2,CASRRTDAYGYTF,TGTGCCAGCAGACGAACGGATGCCTATGGCTACACCTTC
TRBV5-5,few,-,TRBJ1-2,CASSLALFEQNYGYTF,TGTGCCAGCAGCTTGGCCCTGTTCGAACAGAACTATGGCTACACCTTC
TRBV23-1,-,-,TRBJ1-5,CASSQAQSTRGTWQPQHF,TGCGCCAGCAGTCAAGCTCAATCTACCAGGGGAACATGGCAGCCCCAGCATTTT
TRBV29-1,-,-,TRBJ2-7,CSVTAGGEQYF,TGCAGCGTTACCGCCGGAGGCGAGCAGTACTTC
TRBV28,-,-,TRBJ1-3,CASSLWLASGNTIYF,TGTGCCAGCAGTTTATGGCTGGCCTCTGGAAACACCATATATTTT
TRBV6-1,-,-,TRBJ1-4,CASSEAVRTAKNEKLFF,TGTGCCAGCAGTGAAGCTGTCCGGACAGCTAAGAATGAAAAACTGTTTTTT
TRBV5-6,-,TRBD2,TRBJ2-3,CASSFMGGPKDTQYF,TGTGCCAGCAGCTTTATGGGAGGGCCGAAAGATACGCAGTATTTT
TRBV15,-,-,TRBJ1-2,CATSRDQRQLEFYGYTF,TGTGCCACCAGCAGAGACCAGCGACAGTTGGAGTTCTATGGCTACACCTTC
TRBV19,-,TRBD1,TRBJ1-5,CATVGTAGNQPQHF,TGTGCCACCGTTGGGACAGCGGGCAATCAGCCCCAGCATTTT
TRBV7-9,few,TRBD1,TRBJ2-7,CASSDTGTGMYEQYF,TGTGCCAGCAGCGACACCGGGACAGGGATGTACGAGCAGTACTTC
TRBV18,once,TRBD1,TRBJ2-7,CASSEGTGDRKYF,TGTGCCAGCTCAGAGGGGACAGGGGATAGAAAGTACTTC
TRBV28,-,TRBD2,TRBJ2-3,CANPTLVGLATDTQYF,TGTGCCAACCCAACCCTAGTGGGACTAGCGACAGATACGCAGTATTTT
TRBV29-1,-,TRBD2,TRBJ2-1,CSVVVAGVGEQFF,TGCAGCGTTGTAGTAGCGGGAGTTGGTGAGCAGTTCTTC
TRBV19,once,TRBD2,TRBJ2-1,CASTDGTSIYNEQFF,TGTGCCAGTACGGACGGGACTAGCATTTACAATGAGCAGTTCTTC
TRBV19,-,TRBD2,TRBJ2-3,CATREREVNTQYF,TGTGCCACCAGGGAGCGGGAGGTGAATACGCAGTATTTT
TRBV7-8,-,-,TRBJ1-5,CASSSREGGRSQPQHF,TGTGCCAGCAGCTCCAGGGAGGGAGGTCGTAGTCAGCCCCAGCATTTT
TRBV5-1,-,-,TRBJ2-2,CASSLAGVNTGELFF,TGCGCCAGCAGCTTAGCGGGCGTTAACACCGGGGAGCTGTTTTTT
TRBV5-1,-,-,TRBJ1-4,CASSQGRPTNEKLFF,TGCGCCAGCTCCCAGGGCAGACCAACTAATGAAAAACTGTTTTTT
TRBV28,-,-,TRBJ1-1,CASSLVGPGKNTEAFF,TGTGCCAGCAGTTTGGTTGGCCCTGGCAAGAACACTGAAGCTTTCTTT
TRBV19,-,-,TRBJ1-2,CASSPLDNYGYTF,TGTGCCAGTAGTCCCCTCGATAACTATGGCTACACCTTC